One and the same sample provided the 12 T cell receptor beta chains below, sequenced in a study of control samples from healthy donors and cancer patients. The assay was immunoSEQ multiplex PCR, and TCRdb's table has in-frame clones only and misses some. This repertoire shows under 55,000 clones, around 93% found once; its top ten account for approximately 23%. The source material was PBMCs. Receptors were obtained from a middle-aged woman with head and neck cancer.

The rearrangement joins TRBV19 to TRBJ1-1, with D unresolved. This CDR3 is 15 amino acids long. Deletions cut 3 bases from V and 2 bases from J, with 13 bases between. The germline V gene encodes CDR1 LNHDA and CDR2 SQIVND (reference sequence). In nucleotides, the CDR3 is TGTGCCAGTAGTATGCGAAGGGAGGTAAACACTGAAGCTTTCTTT. Its protein is CASSMRREVNTEAFF.

In its sample, this clone was seen a few times. This chain links TRBV10-3 with TRBJ2-7, with no clear D. Germline V gene data show CDR1 as ENHRY and CDR2 as SYGVKD. V gave up 4 bases and J gave up 5 bases, with 9 bases separating them. The CDR3 totals 12 residues. CDR3: CAISGARDEQYF. In DNA, the CDR3 is TGTGCCATCAGTGGAGCTAGGGACGAGCAGTACTTC.

By sample fraction, this clone is medium-sized. This sequence joins TRBV28 and TRBJ2-7; 8 bases line up with TRBD1. V lost 4 bases, J lost 7 bases, and 12 bases stayed unmatched. The CDR3 covers 15 residues. Germline CDR1 is MDHEN and CDR2 is SYDVKM. The CDR3 region has the DNA TGTGCCAGCAGTTCCAGGGGGCGACGGTTCGGAGAGCAGTACTTC. Translating gives CASSSRGRRFGEQYF.

The V and J genes are TRBV19 and TRBJ1-5; D is possibly TRBD1 (5 bases). Per germline, CDR1 LNHDA and CDR2 SQIVND (reference sequence). This CDR3 is 14 amino acids long. Trimming took 7 bases from V and 1 from J, leaving 11 bases between them. CDR3 sequence: CASTWAGSNQPQHF. The CDR3, as DNA: TGTGCCAGTACGTGGGCAGGGAGCAATCAGCCCCAGCATTTT.

The chain is built from TRBV6-5 and TRBJ2-7; 13 bases line up with TRBD2. The CDR3 extends over 15 amino acids. Germline lookup yields CDR1 MNHEY and CDR2 SVGAGI. Trimming took 5 bases from V and 2 from J; bases not matched to a gene: 3. CDR3 sequence (DNA): TGTGCCAGCAGTCAGGGACTAGCGGGGACCTACGAGCAGTACTTC. Translating it yields CASSQGLAGTYEQYF.

The V and J genes are TRBV6-5 and TRBJ2-7; the D gene is possibly TRBD1 (6 bases). V lost 9 bases and J 0 bases, leaving 12 bases between the germline ends. Per germline, CDR1 MNHEY and CDR2 SVGAGI. The CDR3 sequence is 13 residues long. The CDR3 loop is CASGSTGSYEQYF. CDR3 DNA sequence: TGTGCCAGTGGATCGACAGGCTCCTACGAGCAGTACTTC.

Judged by abundance, this clone is medium-sized (0.01 to 0.1%). The V and J genes are TRBV28 and TRBJ1-5, with TRBD1 matching over 8 bases. V was clipped by 2 bases and J by 5 bases; unmatched bases: 5. CDR1 and CDR2 (germline): MDHEN, SYDVKM. The CDR3 spans 15 residues. CDR3 sequence (DNA): TGTGCCAGCAGTTTACACAGGGGGGATGATCAGCCCCAGCATTTT. Amino acids: CASSLHRGDDQPQHF.

The gene calls are TRBV2 and TRBJ1-5, with D possibly TRBD1 on 5 matching bases. V gave up 5 bases and J gave up 5 bases, with 10 bases separating them. The germline CDR1 and CDR2 sequences are SNHLY and FYNNEI. The CDR3 extends over 13 amino acids. The CDR3 coding sequence is TGTGCCAGCAGTTGGGACCGTTATCAGCCCCAGCATTTT. This translates into CASSWDRYQPQHF.

The chain couples TRBV6-5 to TRBJ2-1, with TRBD2 matching 8 bases. CDR1 is MNHEY and CDR2 is SVGAGI in the germline V gene. With V trimmed by 6 bases and J by 4 bases, 5 bases remained unmatched. This CDR3 has 14 amino acids. The CDR3 here is CASRTGGAYNEQFF. The DNA for the CDR3 is TGTGCCAGCAGAACGGGGGGGGCTTACAATGAGCAGTTCTTC.

J is TRBJ2-7 and V is TRBV19; TRBD2 might be the D (5 bases). V shed 9 bases and J shed 5 bases, with 11 bases lying between them. The germline gives CDR1 LNHDA, CDR2 SQIVND (reference sequence). The CDR3 contains 11 residues. The CDR3 DNA follows: TGTGCCAGGACGTTGAGGGACGAGCAGTACTTC. Translating gives CARTLRDEQYF.

The chain uses TRBV28 and TRBJ1-2, with D tentatively TRBD1 (5 bases). V lost 6 bases and J 5 bases, leaving 13 bases between the germline ends. This CDR3 is 13 amino acids long. The germline V gene has CDR1 MDHEN and CDR2 SYDVKM. The CDR3 bases are TGTGCCAGCAGGGCCGGGACTTGGTATGGCTACACCTTC. It encodes CASRAGTWYGYTF.

CDR3: CASSLRQGNQPQHF. For the CDR3, the DNA is TGTGCCAGCAGCCTGAGGCAGGGCAATCAGCCCCAGCATTTT. This chain links TRBV7-2 with TRBJ1-5; D is uncertain. V was pared by 5 bases and J by 2 bases, with 10 bases between. The CDR3 contains 14 residues. The germline V gene encodes CDR1 SGHTA and CDR2 FQGNSA. Filled out from reference TRBV7-2 and TRBJ1-5, the complete variable domain reads GAGVSQSPSNKVTEKGKDVELRCDPISGHTALYWYRQSLGQGLEFLIYFQGNSAPDKSGLPSDRFSAERTGGSVSTLTIQRTQQEDSAVYLCASSLRQGNQPQHFGDGTRLSIL.